The 18 T cell receptor beta chains below all came from one sample that was sequenced in a study of cytomegalovirus exposure and HLA in healthy donors. The PCR ran on 60 Vbeta and 13 Jbeta primers. TCRdb's copy holds only in-frame clones and misses some; the assay was immunoSEQ multiplex PCR. This table has some 150,000 clones, approximately 84% appearing once. Sample: PBMCs. These receptors came from a young woman in good health and CMV-seronegative.

The J gene is TRBJ2-2, the V gene TRBV5-1; TRBD2 aligns across 9 bases. The V segment lost 2 bases and the J segment 0 bases; nucleotides outside the gene matches: 2. CDR3 length equals 16 residues. Germline V lookup: CDR1 SGHRS, CDR2 YFSETQ. CDR3 coding DNA: TGCGCCAGCAGCTTCGGGACTAGCCCGAACACCGGGGAGCTGTTTTTT. Amino acids: CASSFGTSPNTGELFF. The full variable domain, completed using reference TRBV5-1 and TRBJ2-2, is KAGVTQTPRYLIKTRGQQVTLSCSPISGHRSVSWYQQTPGQGLQFLFEYFSETQRNKGNFPGRFSGRQFSNSRSEMNVSTLELGDSALYLCASSFGTSPNTGELFFGEGSRLTVL.

The chain combines TRBV5-1 with TRBJ2-5; D might be TRBD1 (6 bases). CDR1 is SGHRS, CDR2 YFSETQ, per germline. The CDR3 length is 13 residues. Trimming shortened V by 4 bases and J by 4 bases, and 11 bases separated the two germline ends. CDR3 loop: CASSGTPGETQYF. CDR3 coding DNA: TGCGCCAGCAGCGGGACACCGGGAGAGACCCAGTACTTC.

The rearrangement uses TRBV29-1 and TRBJ2-1; the match to TRBD2 covers 7 bases. The CDR3 runs 11 residues. Trimming cost V 4 bases and J 12 bases; bases outside gene matches: 6. Germline CDR1 is SQVTM and CDR2 is ANQGSEA. CDR3 loop: CSVGGGGGQFF. The CDR3 bases are TGCAGCGTTGGGGGGGGAGGAGGGCAGTTCTTC.

As to this clone: At one end the junction does not follow the germline gene, possibly because of a read error. The sample contains more than one DNA sequence encoding this CDR3. The V call is TRBV28, the J call TRBJ1-6, with D perhaps matching TRBD1 (6 bases). The length of the CDR3 is 15 residues. CDR1 and CDR2 (germline): MDHEN, SYDVKM. CDR3 region: CASSLAGAGVSPLHF. The CDR3 coding sequence is TGCGCCAGCAGTTTAGCAGGGGCTGGGGTTTCACCCCTCCACTTT. The whole variable domain, filled in from reference TRBV28 and TRBJ1-6, reads DVKVTQSSRYLVKRTGEKVFLECVQDMDHENMFWYRQDPGLGLRLIYFSYDVKMKEKGDIPEGYSVSREKKERFSLILESASTNQTSMYLCASSLAGAGVSPLHFGNGTRLTVT.

The V gene is TRBV9, the J gene TRBJ2-5; D is possibly TRBD2 (6 bases). The CDR3 has 12 amino acids. V lost 7 bases and J 5 bases, leaving 12 bases between the germline ends. The germline V gene has CDR1 SGDLS and CDR2 YYNGEE. The CDR3 nucleotides are TGTGCCAGCGGCCCGACTAGGGAGACCCAGTACTTC. Translation: CASGPTRETQYF. Filled out from reference TRBV9 and TRBJ2-5, the complete variable domain reads DSGVTQTPKHLITATGQRVTLRCSPRSGDLSVYWYQQSLDQGLQFLIQYYNGEERAKGNILERFSAQQFPDLHSELNLSSLELGDSALYFCASGPTRETQYFGPGTRLLVL.

The gene calls are TRBV6-1 and TRBJ2-7; TRBD1 matches at 9 bases. The J segment lost 3 bases and the V segment lost 5 bases, leaving 2 bases of the junction unmatched. The CDR3 is 13 amino acids. The V gene's germline CDR1 is MNHNS and CDR2 SASEGT. Written as DNA, the CDR3 is TGTGCCAGCAGTTTGGACAGGGGCTACGAGCAGTACTTC. The encoded protein is CASSLDRGYEQYF.

This clone was counted only a few times. This sequence joins TRBV29-1 and TRBJ2-1; 8 bases match TRBD2. Trimming removed 7 bases from V and 8 bases from J; junction bases left unmatched: 10. Germline CDR1 SQVTM, CDR2 ANQGSEA. The CDR3 contains 13 residues. CDR3 in amino acids: CSDRTSLSHEQFF. The CDR3 DNA reads as TGCAGCGACCGGACTAGCCTTTCCCATGAGCAGTTCTTC.

CDR3 residues: CASSQDQLVGYGYTF. The CDR3, as DNA: TGTGCCAGCAGCCAAGACCAATTAGTTGGTTATGGCTACACCTTC. The chain recombines TRBV4-2 with TRBJ1-2; no reliable D call. The CDR3 contains 15 residues. V dropped 0 bases and J dropped 5 bases, with 13 bases sitting between them. The germline gives CDR1 LGHNA, CDR2 YNFKEQ.

The chain employs TRBV5-8 and TRBJ2-7, with 12 bases lining up with TRBD2. V gave up 3 bases and J gave up 3 bases; unmatched junction bases: 10. The CDR3 consists of 17 residues. From germline, CDR1 is SGHTS and CDR2 YDEGEE. CDR3 loop: CASSWGRWTSGNYEQYF. CDR3 bases: TGTGCCAGCAGCTGGGGGAGATGGACTAGCGGGAACTACGAGCAGTACTTC. Based on the CDR3 plus reference TRBV5-8 and TRBJ2-7, the full variable domain is EAGVTQSPTHLIKTRGQQATLRCSPISGHTSVYWYQQALGLGLQFLLWYDEGEERNRGNFPPRFSGRQFPNYSSELNVNALELEDSALYLCASSWGRWTSGNYEQYFGPGTRLTVT.

The chain couples TRBV6-1 to TRBJ2-5, with a tentative D call TRBD2 (5 bases). Germline assignment: CDR1 MNHNS and CDR2 SASEGT. This CDR3 comprises 14 residues. V shed 6 bases and J shed 5 bases, with 16 bases lying between them. This CDR3 is CASSSGRRVETQYF. CDR3 coding DNA: TGTGCCAGCAGCTCAGGAAGGCGGGTCGAGACCCAGTACTTC.

This chain connects TRBV18 to TRBJ2-3; 7 nucleotides agree with TRBD1. This CDR3 has 15 residues. Germline loops: CDR1 KGHSH, CDR2 LQKENI. V lost 0 bases, J lost 1 base, and 1 base stayed unmatched. CDR3 residues: CASSPPGGGTDTQYF. DNA of the CDR3: TGTGCCAGCTCACCACCAGGGGGCGGCACAGATACGCAGTATTTT.

The rearrangement links TRBV28 to TRBJ1-1; weak D call: TRBD1 (6 bases). CDR1 MDHEN and CDR2 SYDVKM come from the germline V gene. Trimming left V 7 bases short and J 5 bases short, with 20 bases between. The CDR3 is made up of 15 amino acids. CDR3 nucleotide sequence: TGTGCCAGCAATACCTACAGGGAGGGGAAAACTGAAGCTTTCTTT. It encodes CASNTYREGKTEAFF.

This clone was counted between two and nine times. V gene TRBV25-1 combines with J gene TRBJ2-3, with 9 bases aligning to TRBD2. This CDR3 is 15 amino acids long. The V gene end was trimmed by 7 bases and the J gene end by 7 bases; junction bases not matched to a gene: 12. Germline V gives CDR1 MGHDK, CDR2 SYGVNS. CDR3 loop: CASTSSGTHLNTQYF. DNA for the CDR3: TGTGCCAGCACCTCTAGCGGGACACACCTCAATACGCAGTATTTT.

The V call is TRBV27, the J call TRBJ2-2, with D possibly being TRBD1 (5 bases). The CDR3 is made up of 16 amino acids. V was clipped by 2 bases and J by 4 bases, with 14 bases between them. CDR1 is MNHEY and CDR2 is SMNVEV in the germline V gene (reference sequence). The CDR3 here is CASSLQTGSGTGELFF. CDR3 DNA: TGTGCCAGCAGTTTACAAACAGGTAGTGGCACCGGGGAGCTGTTTTTT.

J is TRBJ2-3 and V is TRBV6-1, with TRBD2 matching 8 bases. The junction had 6 bases not matched to a gene; V was cut back by 2 bases and J by 2 bases. Germline assignment: CDR1 MNHNS and CDR2 SASEGT. The CDR3 consists of 16 residues. CDR3 sequence reads: CASSEFQAGATDTQYF. CDR3 in DNA: TGTGCCAGCAGTGAATTTCAAGCGGGGGCCACAGATACGCAGTATTTT.

This rearrangement joins TRBV18 to TRBJ2-5, with 7 bases identical to TRBD1. Germline V gene data show CDR1 as KGHSH and CDR2 as LQKENI. The CDR3 has 13 amino acids. Germline trimming cut 4 bases from V and 5 bases from J; bases unmatched to any gene: 4. The CDR3 reads CASSLDRAETQYF. Written as DNA, the CDR3 is TGTGCCAGCTCACTCGACAGGGCGGAGACCCAGTACTTC.

The chain recombines TRBV20-1 with TRBJ2-1; D remains ambiguous. The V and J ends lost 2 bases and 5 bases respectively, with 4 bases between them. This CDR3 is built from 11 residues. Germline V gene lookup returns CDR1 DFQATT and CDR2 SNEGSKA (reference sequence). Here the CDR3 reads CSARTDNEQFF. CDR3 bases: TGCAGTGCTAGAACGGACAATGAGCAGTTCTTC.

This chain connects TRBV5-4 to TRBJ2-7; TRBD2 might be the D (7 bases). Germline assignment: CDR1 SGHNT and CDR2 YYREEE (reference sequence). This CDR3 is built from 15 residues. Trimming stripped 4 bases from V and 6 bases from J, with 20 bases between. The CDR3 nucleotides are TGTGCCAGCAGCCCCCAGCCCCCTCGGGGGGCCGAGCAGTACTTC. The encoded protein is CASSPQPPRGAEQYF.